The 25 T cell receptor beta chains below come from one sample, sequenced in a study of response to subunit inactivated influenza vaccine. Each CDR3 protein gets one entry after TCRdb re-called the RT-PCR reads with MiXCR. The sample lists 650,000 to 850,000 distinct CDR3 sequences; 14% were seen once. Source: PBMCs from blood, taken around two weeks before vaccination. The receptor source for this set is a man aged 50 to 59 who received an inactivated influenza vaccine.

This clonotype was recorded a few times. The rearrangement uses TRBV20-1 and TRBJ2-5, with unresolved D. The V and J ends lost 3 bases and 2 bases respectively, with 16 bases between them. Germline lookup yields CDR1 DFQATT and CDR2 SNEGSKA (reference sequence). The CDR3 consists of 15 residues. This CDR3 is CSASLWPELQETQYF. The CDR3 DNA reads as TGCAGTGCTAGTTTGTGGCCGGAGCTGCAAGAGACCCAGTACTTC.

The chain is built from TRBV20-1 and TRBJ2-3; 10 bases fit TRBD1. V dropped 4 bases and J dropped 4; count of bases not matched to a gene: 11. CDR1 and CDR2 from the germline V gene are DFQATT and SNEGSKA (reference sequence). The CDR3 is 16 residues long. CDR3 amino acids: CSAMLRQGARADTQYF. As DNA, the CDR3 is TGCAGTGCTATGCTCCGACAGGGGGCGAGGGCAGATACGCAGTATTTT.

This clonotype occurred a few times. J is TRBJ2-5 and V is TRBV7-9; D is possibly TRBD1 or TRBD2 (5 bases each). Germline CDR1 is SEHNR and CDR2 is FQNEAQ (reference sequence). The CDR3 covers 15 residues. V lost 6 bases and J lost 4, with 18 bases in between. CDR3: CASSPGSVRGETQYF. For the CDR3, the DNA is TGTGCCAGCAGTCCGGGGTCCGTTAGGGGAGAGACCCAGTACTTC.

This clonotype occurred a few times. CDR3 loop: CASSLQLAGGPREQFF. The CDR3 region has the DNA TGTGCCAGCAGTTTACAGCTAGCGGGGGGGCCTCGAGAGCAGTTCTTC. The chain carries TRBV12-3 or TRBV12-4 and TRBJ2-1; 12 positions agree with TRBD2. V gave up 2 bases and J gave up 10 bases; unmatched junction bases: 9. The CDR3 loop spans 16 amino acids.

This sequence joins TRBV7-9 and TRBJ1-2; no clear D gene. Germline V gene data show CDR1 as SEHNR and CDR2 as FQNEAQ (reference sequence). The CDR3 consists of 13 residues. V was clipped by 2 bases and J by 4 bases, with 8 bases between them. CDR3 DNA sequence: TGTGCCAGCAGCTTAAGGCAGGCCTATGGCTACACCTTC. This gives the protein CASSLRQAYGYTF.

This clonotype was seen only a few times. This rearrangement joins TRBV15 to TRBJ2-3, with a tentative D call TRBD2 (5 bases). Germline CDR1 LNHNV, CDR2 YYDKDF (reference sequence). V lost 0 bases and J lost 2, with 9 bases in between. The CDR3 runs to 15 residues. The CDR3 DNA reads TGTGCCACCAGCAGAGATCGAGGGTTCACAGATACGCAGTATTTT. Amino acids: CATSRDRGFTDTQYF.

This clonotype turned up a few times. The chain couples TRBV20-1 to TRBJ2-1; 10 bases agree with TRBD2. This CDR3 is 15 amino acids long. Unmatched junction bases numbered 10, after V lost 6 bases and J lost 5 bases. CDR1 is DFQATT and CDR2 is SNEGSKA in the germline V gene (reference sequence). CDR3 in amino acids: CSAASGGPSHNEQFF. The CDR3 nucleotides are TGCAGTGCCGCTAGCGGGGGTCCTTCACACAATGAGCAGTTCTTC.

A few counts support this clonotype. The chain has TRBV6-1 and TRBJ2-3, with 11 bases aligning to TRBD2. The CDR3 consists of 17 residues. The J segment lost 0 bases and the V segment lost 5 bases, leaving 7 bases of the junction unmatched. Germline loops: CDR1 MNHNS, CDR2 SASEGT. The CDR3 loop is CASSPSGTSGSTDTQYF. Here the CDR3 DNA reads TGTGCCAGCAGTCCCTCCGGGACTAGCGGAAGCACAGATACGCAGTATTTT.

This clonotype was recorded a few times. The V call is TRBV11-3, the J call TRBJ2-5; D remains ambiguous. Germline V gives CDR1 SGHNT, CDR2 YENEEA. This CDR3 region has 13 residues. V was cut by 5 bases and J by 4 bases, with 11 bases left in between. DNA of the CDR3: TGTGCCAGCAGCCCCGGTTCATCAGAGACCCAGTACTTC. It encodes CASSPGSSETQYF.

The V and J genes are TRBV7-2 and TRBJ2-2; TRBD1 might be the D (6 bases). Germline V gene data show CDR1 as SGHTA and CDR2 as FQGNSA. The CDR3 has 17 amino acids. V dropped 2 bases and J dropped 1 base, with 14 bases sitting between them. The CDR3 DNA sequence: TGTGCCAGCAGCTTATTCTCTGGGGGCAGGAACACCGGGGAGCTGTTTTTT. Protein: CASSLFSGGRNTGELFF. The whole variable domain, filled in from reference TRBV7-2 and TRBJ2-2, reads GAGVSQSPSNKVTEKGKDVELRCDPISGHTALYWYRQSLGQGLEFLIYFQGNSAPDKSGLPSDRFSAERTGGSVSTLTIQRTQQEDSAVYLCASSLFSGGRNTGELFFGEGSRLTVL.

J is TRBJ2-3 and V is TRBV7-8, with D possibly matching TRBD1 (7 bases). With 3 bases removed from V and 4 bases from J, the gap between germline ends came to 29 bases. Germline V gives CDR1 SGHVS, CDR2 FQNEAQ. The CDR3 runs 20 residues. The CDR3 sequence: CASSFAYRGASVDEADTQYF. The CDR3, as DNA: TGTGCCAGCAGCTTCGCATACAGGGGTGCTAGCGTCGATGAGGCAGATACGCAGTATTTT.

The genes are TRBV27 and TRBJ2-1; 9 bases match TRBD1. This CDR3 region has 13 residues. Germline V gene data show CDR1 as MNHEY and CDR2 as SMNVEV (reference sequence). V shed 8 bases and J 16 bases; nucleotides not matched to a gene: 15. Here the CDR3 DNA reads TGTGCCAGCGCTCCAAATTTCCGGGACAGGGTTTTCTTC. Its protein product is CASAPNFRDRVFF.

The chain recombines TRBV10-3 with TRBJ2-2, with a possible D match to TRBD2 (5 bases). CDR3 length equals 15 residues. Germline CDR1 is ENHRY and CDR2 is SYGVKD. V shed 2 bases and J shed 4 bases, with 11 bases lying between them. In nucleotides, the CDR3 is TGTGCCATCAGTGAGGGTAGGACTGGCACCGGGGAGCTGTTTTTT. This gives the protein CAISEGRTGTGELFF.

Many counts were recorded for this clonotype. The chain combines TRBV12-3 or TRBV12-4 with TRBJ2-1, with TRBD2 identical over 15 bases. Losses at the gene ends were 7 bases for V and 8 bases for J; bases not matched to a gene: 12. This CDR3 comprises 17 residues. CDR3 protein: CASTKPWTSGREDEQFF. CDR3 nucleotide sequence: TGTGCCAGCACCAAACCGTGGACTAGCGGGAGGGAAGATGAGCAGTTCTTC.

This clonotype was seen a handful of times. V gene TRBV6-5 combines with J gene TRBJ2-1, with TRBD2 identical over 9 bases. Germline CDR1 MNHEY, CDR2 SVGAGI. V gave up 0 bases and J gave up 7 bases; unmatched junction bases: 4. The CDR3 spans 15 residues. In DNA, the CDR3 is TGTGCCAGCAGTTACTCTAGCGGGAGTTCAAATGAGCAGTTCTTC. Translated, it gives CASSYSSGSSNEQFF.

J is TRBJ2-1 and V is TRBV4-3; 8 nucleotides match TRBD1. CDR3 size: 13 residues. Unmatched junction bases numbered 4, after V lost 3 bases and J lost 9 bases. From germline, CDR1 is LGHNA and CDR2 YSLEER. CDR3 sequence reads: CASSQLTGGEQFF. DNA for the CDR3: TGCGCCAGCAGCCAGCTTACAGGGGGTGAGCAGTTCTTC.

This clonotype has a count of ten or more. The rearrangement joins TRBV12-3 or TRBV12-4 to TRBJ2-7; D may be TRBD2 (6 bases). CDR3 length: 16 residues. The germline V and J ends were trimmed by 4 bases and 1 base, with 17 bases remaining between them. The CDR3 bases are TGTGCCAGCAGTTCACGGACTACCCGTCTTTCCTACGAGCAGTACTTC. Protein: CASSSRTTRLSYEQYF.

This clonotype was seen a handful of times. V usage is TRBV4-1 and J usage is TRBJ2-7; unclear D gene. The length of the CDR3 is 13 residues. V was shortened by 2 bases and J by 2 bases, with 7 bases between the two germline ends. Germline loops: CDR1 MGHRA, CDR2 YSYEKL. The CDR3 sequence: CASSQRNTYEQYF. CDR3 DNA sequence: TGCGCCAGCAGCCAACGAAATACCTACGAGCAGTACTTC.

This clonotype occurred many times. The V and J genes are TRBV19 and TRBJ2-7; 11 bases map to TRBD1. This CDR3 spans 14 amino acids. The junction had 5 bases not matched to a gene; V was cut back by 3 bases and J by 7 bases. CDR1 and CDR2 (germline): LNHDA, SQIVND (reference sequence). CDR3 nucleotides: TGTGCCAGTAGTATCTCGGACAGGGGGCATGAGCAGTACTTC. Translated: CASSISDRGHEQYF.

This clonotype was observed a few times. The chain uses TRBV6-5 and TRBJ2-7; 9 bases fit TRBD1. The germline CDR1 and CDR2 sequences are MNHEY and SVGAGI. The ends lost 0 bases at V and 6 bases at J; junction bases unmatched: 9. The length of the CDR3 is 16 residues. The CDR3 reads CASSYSTGTGRSEQYF. The CDR3, as DNA: TGTGCCAGCAGTTACTCTACCGGGACAGGGAGGTCCGAGCAGTACTTC.

The rearrangement links TRBV11-2 to TRBJ2-3, with 9 positions matching TRBD1. The germline V gene has CDR1 SGHAT and CDR2 FQNNGV. V lost 1 base, J lost 4 bases, and 12 bases stayed unmatched. The CDR3 runs to 18 residues. CDR3 in DNA: TGTGCCAGCAGCTTAGTCTCCTTCAACAGGGGGCGATCAGATACGCAGTATTTT. It translates to CASSLVSFNRGRSDTQYF.

The J gene is TRBJ2-1, the V gene TRBV20-1; D not resolved. V lost 0 bases to trimming and J lost 2 bases, with 8 bases between them. The CDR3 loop spans 14 amino acids. Germline loops: CDR1 DFQATT, CDR2 SNEGSKA (reference sequence). The CDR3: CSAREASTYNEQFF. CDR3 DNA sequence: TGCAGTGCTAGAGAGGCCAGCACCTACAATGAGCAGTTCTTC.

This rearrangement joins TRBV3-1 to TRBJ1-4, with D perhaps matching TRBD1 (6 bases). This CDR3 is 16 amino acids long. V was trimmed by 3 bases and J by 7 bases, leaving 18 bases between them. In germline, CDR1 is LGHDT, CDR2 YNNKEL (reference sequence). CDR3 protein: CASSQAPGGRREKLFF. The DNA for the CDR3 is TGTGCCAGCAGCCAGGCTCCTGGGGGGCGTCGTGAAAAACTGTTTTTT.

This clonotype was seen more than once but under ten times. This sequence joins TRBV3-1 and TRBJ2-5; D possibly matches TRBD1 or TRBD2 (5 bases each). V lost 4 bases to trimming and J lost 2 bases, with 14 bases between them. Germline V gene sequence: CDR1 LGHDT, CDR2 YNNKEL (reference sequence). This CDR3 region has 15 residues. The CDR3, as DNA: TGTGCCAGCAGCCCAAACCGGGGCGCACAAGAGACCCAGTACTTC. Protein product: CASSPNRGAQETQYF.

The chain recombines TRBV28 with TRBJ2-7; 9 nucleotides line up with TRBD1. The CDR3 covers 14 residues. Trimming removed 4 bases from V and 6 bases from J; junction bases left unmatched: 7. CDR1 and CDR2 (germline): MDHEN, SYDVKM. CDR3 loop: CASSSRTGASEQYF. DNA of the CDR3: TGTGCCAGCAGTTCGCGGACAGGGGCAAGCGAGCAGTACTTC.